The clone carrying this T cell receptor (beta chain) has a handful of counts. Antigen specificity is unknown. TCR cDNA was made by 5'RACE template switching, adding a universal primer site and UMIs. TCRdb called the 5' RACE reads again in MiXCR, with one record for every CDR3 protein. The data show some 240,000 distinct CDR3 sequences, approximately 3% seen once. This sample was taken from a study of T cells after yellow fever vaccination. Study-level information: Fractions low in cell number were prepared with SMART-Seq v4 Ultra Low Input. Whole-study results and caveats: Of the clonotypes, a small share occurred in both CD4 and CD8 compartments. Post-booster samples contained most primary-vaccination clones (more than 95% CD4, almost 90% CD8).

Trimming took 0 bases from V and 10 from J, leaving 12 bases between them. Germline CDR1 and CDR2: SGHAT and FQNNGV. CDR3 length: 13 amino acids. This receptor was taken from a man between 18 and 35 years old who received the YFV17D yellow fever vaccine. The sample in question was CD4+ T cells sorted from PBMCs, obtained 10 days after the yellow fever booster vaccination. V is TRBV11-2 and J is TRBJ2-5; D is unresolved. CDR3 residues: CASSLERLGVQYF. The CDR3 region has the DNA TGTGCCAGCAGCTTAGAGAGATTGGGTGTCCAGTACTTC.